Listed below are T cell receptor beta chains from one sample, sequenced in a study of regulatory T cells in long-lasting Graves disease. From the multiplex PCR reads, TCRdb called clonotypes with MiXCR, one entry per CDR3 protein. The sample records over 650,000 distinct CDR3 sequences, around 32% being singletons. This sample comprised peripheral blood mononuclear cells (PBMCs), obtained when the disease was refractory, from a patient treated with antithyroid drugs. Receptors were obtained from a female donor with Graves disease. CDR3s include the opening cysteine and the closing phenylalanine or tryptophan. D genes are given only for firm matches. Only some rows state a clone size, as once, few, many or a class for expanded clones.

j_gene: TRBJ2-5; d_gene: .; v_gene: TRBV3-1; abundance: few; CDR3nt: TGTGCCAGCAGCCAAGATTGGGGGCCCCAAGAGACCCAGTACTTC; CDR3aa: CASSQDWGPQETQYF
j_gene: TRBJ1-1; d_gene: TRBD1; v_gene: TRBV7-9; abundance: .; CDR3nt: TGTGCCAGCAGCGCCTCAGGGGGCATGACCACTGAAGCTTTCTTT; CDR3aa: CASSASGGMTTEAFF
j_gene: TRBJ1-1; d_gene: TRBD1; v_gene: TRBV14; abundance: .; CDR3nt: TGTGCCAGCAGCCAAACCAGGGGGATGAACACTGAAGCTTTCTTT; CDR3aa: CASSQTRGMNTEAFF
j_gene: TRBJ1-1; d_gene: TRBD1; v_gene: TRBV6-1; abundance: many; CDR3nt: TGTGCCAGCAGGCCGGACAGGGTGAACACTGAAGCTTTCTTT; CDR3aa: CASRPDRVNTEAFF
j_gene: TRBJ1-5; d_gene: .; v_gene: TRBV20-1; abundance: few; CDR3nt: TGCAGTGCTAAAGCGAGCAATCAGCCCCAGCATTTT; CDR3aa: CSAKASNQPQHF
j_gene: TRBJ1-1; d_gene: .; v_gene: TRBV7-2; abundance: few; CDR3nt: TGTGCCAGCAGCTTATCAGGGAACATGAACACTGAAGCTTTCTTT; CDR3aa: CASSLSGNMNTEAFF
j_gene: TRBJ1-1; d_gene: .; v_gene: TRBV20-1; abundance: .; CDR3nt: TGCAGTGCTATGGGGTCCAGGCCAATGAACACTGAAGCTTTCTTT; CDR3aa: CSAMGSRPMNTEAFF
j_gene: TRBJ1-1; d_gene: .; v_gene: TRBV6-1; abundance: .; CDR3nt: TGTGCCAGCAGGCCAGACAGGAACACTGAAGCTTTCTTT; CDR3aa: CASRPDRNTEAFF
j_gene: TRBJ1-1; d_gene: .; v_gene: TRBV30; abundance: many; CDR3nt: TGTGCCTGGGGCAGTATGAACACTGAAGCTTTCTTT; CDR3aa: CAWGSMNTEAFF
j_gene: TRBJ1-1; d_gene: .; v_gene: TRBV5-1; abundance: .; CDR3nt: TGCGCCAGCAGCTTGGTTGGGGAAATCACTGAAGCTTTCTTT; CDR3aa: CASSLVGEITEAFF
j_gene: TRBJ2-7; d_gene: .; v_gene: TRBV7-9; abundance: .; CDR3nt: TGTGCCAGCAGCCGGGCGGGCGGGATTTACGAGCAGTACTTC; CDR3aa: CASSRAGGIYEQYF
j_gene: TRBJ1-1; d_gene: .; v_gene: TRBV3-1; abundance: few; CDR3nt: TGTGCCAGCAGTCAAGACGAGAACACTGAAGCTTTCTTT; CDR3aa: CASSQDENTEAFF
j_gene: TRBJ1-1; d_gene: .; v_gene: TRBV28; abundance: .; CDR3nt: TGTGCCAGCAGCCAATCCTCAGGGAACACTGAAGCTTTCTTT; CDR3aa: CASSQSSGNTEAFF
j_gene: TRBJ1-5; d_gene: .; v_gene: TRBV5-5; abundance: few; CDR3nt: TGTGCCAGCAGCTCCCACGGGACGGACAATCAGCCCCAGCATTTT; CDR3aa: CASSSHGTDNQPQHF
j_gene: TRBJ2-5; d_gene: TRBD2; v_gene: TRBV6-1; abundance: .; CDR3nt: TGTGCCAGCAGTGAAGAGTCTAGCGGGAGTCGCGAGACCCAGTACTTC; CDR3aa: CASSEESSGSRETQYF
j_gene: TRBJ1-5; d_gene: .; v_gene: TRBV28; abundance: few; CDR3nt: TGTGCCAGCAGTTTTGCCCGCAGGGGAAGCAATCAGCCCCAGCATTTT; CDR3aa: CASSFARRGSNQPQHF
j_gene: TRBJ1-6; d_gene: .; v_gene: TRBV20-1; abundance: .; CDR3nt: TGCAGTGCCCGGAGTGCCTCCTATAATTCACCCCTCCACTTT; CDR3aa: CSARSASYNSPLHF
j_gene: TRBJ1-2; d_gene: TRBD1; v_gene: TRBV20-1; abundance: few; CDR3nt: TGCAGTGCTAGAGTAGGCAGGGGGCACTATGGCTACACCTTC; CDR3aa: CSARVGRGHYGYTF
j_gene: TRBJ2-2; d_gene: TRBD2; v_gene: TRBV5-1; abundance: few; CDR3nt: TGCGCCAGCAGCTTGGTCCGGACTAGCGGGACCAACACCGGGGAGCTGTTTTTT; CDR3aa: CASSLVRTSGTNTGELFF
j_gene: TRBJ2-1; d_gene: TRBD2; v_gene: TRBV12-3/TRBV12-4; abundance: .; CDR3nt: TGTGCCAGCAGTTTAGGGGGACTATACTCCTACAATGAGCAGTTCTTC; CDR3aa: CASSLGGLYSYNEQFF
j_gene: TRBJ1-4; d_gene: .; v_gene: TRBV5-1; abundance: few; CDR3nt: TGCGCCAGCAGCTTGGTGGGCAGTCAGACAGAAAAACTGTTTTTT; CDR3aa: CASSLVGSQTEKLFF
j_gene: TRBJ1-5; d_gene: .; v_gene: TRBV12-3/TRBV12-4; abundance: .; CDR3nt: TGTGCCAGCAGTTTCAAACAGGGAAAACTCACCCAACAGCATTTT; CDR3aa: CASSFKQGKLTQQHF
j_gene: TRBJ1-2; d_gene: .; v_gene: TRBV6-2/TRBV6-3; abundance: .; CDR3nt: TGTGCCAGCACCGAATCAGGGCTAGGTGGCTACACCTTC; CDR3aa: CASTESGLGGYTF
j_gene: TRBJ2-7; d_gene: .; v_gene: TRBV6-1; abundance: .; CDR3nt: TGTGCCACCGGGGGACACTCCTACGAGCAGTACTTC; CDR3aa: CATGGHSYEQYF
j_gene: TRBJ2-7; d_gene: .; v_gene: TRBV9; abundance: .; CDR3nt: TGTGCCAGCAGCACACACAGGGTGGGCGAGCAGTACTTC; CDR3aa: CASSTHRVGEQYF
j_gene: TRBJ1-1; d_gene: TRBD1; v_gene: TRBV5-1; abundance: few; CDR3nt: TGCGCCAGCAGCCCACTTCGGACAGGGGTAAGGACTGAAGCTTTCTTT; CDR3aa: CASSPLRTGVRTEAFF
j_gene: TRBJ2-2; d_gene: TRBD2; v_gene: TRBV5-6; abundance: .; CDR3nt: TGTGCCAGCAGCTTTAGCGGGAGCGGCGGGGAGCTGTTTTTT; CDR3aa: CASSFSGSGGELFF
j_gene: TRBJ2-2; d_gene: .; v_gene: TRBV3-1; abundance: few; CDR3nt: TGTGCCAGCAGCCAAGCCCCGGCTAGCGTACGCGGGGAGCTGTTTTTT; CDR3aa: CASSQAPASVRGELFF
j_gene: TRBJ2-7; d_gene: .; v_gene: TRBV11-2; abundance: many; CDR3nt: TGTGCCAGCAGACAGGCCTACGAGCAGTACTTC; CDR3aa: CASRQAYEQYF
j_gene: TRBJ2-2; d_gene: .; v_gene: TRBV6-2/TRBV6-3; abundance: few; CDR3nt: TGTGCCAGCAGCGGCCCCGGGGAGCTGTTTTTT; CDR3aa: CASSGPGELFF
j_gene: TRBJ2-7; d_gene: .; v_gene: TRBV28; abundance: many; CDR3nt: TGTGCCAGCAGAGGAGGGGTCTACGAGCAGTACTTC; CDR3aa: CASRGGVYEQYF
j_gene: TRBJ1-5; d_gene: .; v_gene: TRBV12-3/TRBV12-4; abundance: few; CDR3nt: TGTGCCAGCAGTTCATCGGGGACTCAGCCCCAGCATTTT; CDR3aa: CASSSSGTQPQHF
j_gene: TRBJ2-1; d_gene: .; v_gene: TRBV5-6; abundance: .; CDR3nt: TGTGCCAGCAGCTTGGTGTTGAGGGGCTCCTACAATGAGCAGTTCTTC; CDR3aa: CASSLVLRGSYNEQFF
j_gene: TRBJ2-4; d_gene: TRBD2; v_gene: TRBV7-9; abundance: .; CDR3nt: TGTGCCAGCAGTCAAGGACTAGCGGGGCTAGCCAAAAACATTCAGTACTTC; CDR3aa: CASSQGLAGLAKNIQYF
j_gene: TRBJ2-7; d_gene: .; v_gene: TRBV6-1; abundance: .; CDR3nt: TGTGCCAGCAGGAGGGAGGTCCCCCGTTACGAGCAGTACTTC; CDR3aa: CASRREVPRYEQYF
j_gene: TRBJ2-5; d_gene: TRBD2; v_gene: TRBV20-1; abundance: few; CDR3nt: TGCAGTGCTAGAGATTCGCTAGCGGGAGTGGAGACCCAGTACTTC; CDR3aa: CSARDSLAGVETQYF
j_gene: TRBJ2-1; d_gene: TRBD2; v_gene: TRBV13; abundance: .; CDR3nt: TGTGCCAGCAGCTCCGTGACTAGCCCGCCAATGAATGAGCAGTTCTTC; CDR3aa: CASSSVTSPPMNEQFF
j_gene: TRBJ1-3; d_gene: .; v_gene: TRBV12-5; abundance: .; CDR3nt: TGTGCTAGTGGTTTGTCCTTGGACAGAAACGACTCTGGAAACACCATATATTTT; CDR3aa: CASGLSLDRNDSGNTIYF
j_gene: TRBJ2-5; d_gene: .; v_gene: TRBV3-1; abundance: few; CDR3nt: TGTGCCAGCAGCACGGCACTACAAGAGACCCAGTACTTC; CDR3aa: CASSTALQETQYF
j_gene: TRBJ2-2; d_gene: .; v_gene: TRBV7-2; abundance: few; CDR3nt: TGTGCCAGCAGCTTTGTCACCGGGGAGCTGTTTTTT; CDR3aa: CASSFVTGELFF
j_gene: TRBJ1-1; d_gene: .; v_gene: TRBV15; abundance: .; CDR3nt: TGTGCCACCAGCCCAATGCCGGGAACTGAAGCTTTCTTT; CDR3aa: CATSPMPGTEAFF
j_gene: TRBJ2-2; d_gene: .; v_gene: TRBV6-5; abundance: .; CDR3nt: TGTGCCAGCAGTTACTCTTCGACTCTCCGCGAGCTGTTTTTT; CDR3aa: CASSYSSTLRELFF
j_gene: TRBJ1-2; d_gene: TRBD1; v_gene: TRBV7-9; abundance: few; CDR3nt: TGTGCCAGCAGCGGGCAAACGGGACAGCTCTATGGCTACACCTTC; CDR3aa: CASSGQTGQLYGYTF
j_gene: TRBJ2-7; d_gene: TRBD2; v_gene: TRBV20-1; abundance: few; CDR3nt: TGCAGTGCTAGAGCCGAGACTAGCGTCTACGAGCAGTACTTC; CDR3aa: CSARAETSVYEQYF
j_gene: TRBJ1-2; d_gene: .; v_gene: TRBV28; abundance: few; CDR3nt: TGTGCCAGCAGCTTAAGGAGGCGTTTACGTGGCTACACCTTC; CDR3aa: CASSLRRRLRGYTF
j_gene: TRBJ1-6; d_gene: TRBD1; v_gene: TRBV27; abundance: .; CDR3nt: TGTGCCAGCAGACCAGTGGACAGGGATTCACCCCTCCACTTT; CDR3aa: CASRPVDRDSPLHF
j_gene: TRBJ1-1; d_gene: .; v_gene: TRBV5-6; abundance: .; CDR3nt: TGTGCCAGCAGCTGGGGAACAGGGTTTCAGGACACTGAAGCTTTCTTT; CDR3aa: CASSWGTGFQDTEAFF
j_gene: TRBJ1-1; d_gene: .; v_gene: TRBV3-1; abundance: many; CDR3nt: TGTGCCAGCAGCCAAGAGGGGACTGAAGCTTTCTTT; CDR3aa: CASSQEGTEAFF
j_gene: TRBJ2-5; d_gene: .; v_gene: TRBV7-2; abundance: few; CDR3nt: TGTGCTTATCTGGGGCGGTACCAAGAGACCCAGTACTTC; CDR3aa: CAYLGRYQETQYF